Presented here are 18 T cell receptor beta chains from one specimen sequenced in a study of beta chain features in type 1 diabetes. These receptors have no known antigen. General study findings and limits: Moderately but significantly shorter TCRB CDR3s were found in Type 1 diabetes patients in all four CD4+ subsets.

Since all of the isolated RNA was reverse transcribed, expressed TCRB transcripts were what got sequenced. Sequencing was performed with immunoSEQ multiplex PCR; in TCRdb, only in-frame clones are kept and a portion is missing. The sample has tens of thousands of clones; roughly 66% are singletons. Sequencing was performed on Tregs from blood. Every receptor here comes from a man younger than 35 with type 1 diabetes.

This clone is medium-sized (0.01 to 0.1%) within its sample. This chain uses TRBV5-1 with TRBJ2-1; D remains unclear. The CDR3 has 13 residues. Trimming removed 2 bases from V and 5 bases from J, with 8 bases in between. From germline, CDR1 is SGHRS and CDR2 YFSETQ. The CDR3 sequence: CASSFDWNNEQFF. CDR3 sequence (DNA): TGCGCCAGCAGCTTTGACTGGAACAATGAGCAGTTCTTC.

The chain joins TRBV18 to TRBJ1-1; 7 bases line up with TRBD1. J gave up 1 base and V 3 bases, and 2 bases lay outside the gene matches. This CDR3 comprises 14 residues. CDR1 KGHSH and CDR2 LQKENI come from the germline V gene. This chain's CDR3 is CASSPTGRNTEAFF. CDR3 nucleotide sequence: TGTGCCAGCTCACCGACAGGGCGGAACACTGAAGCTTTCTTT.

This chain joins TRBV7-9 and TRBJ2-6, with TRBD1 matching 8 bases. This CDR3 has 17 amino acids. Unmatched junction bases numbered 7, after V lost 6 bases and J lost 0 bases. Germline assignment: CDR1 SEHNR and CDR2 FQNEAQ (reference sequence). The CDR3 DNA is TGTGCCAGCAGGCTACAGGGGGGTTTCTCTGGGGCCAACGTCCTGACTTTC. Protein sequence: CASRLQGGFSGANVLTF.

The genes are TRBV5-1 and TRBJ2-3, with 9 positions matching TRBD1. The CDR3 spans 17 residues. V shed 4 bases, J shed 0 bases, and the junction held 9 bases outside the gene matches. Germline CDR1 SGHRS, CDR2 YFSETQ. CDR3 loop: CASSTGQGGKSTDTQYF. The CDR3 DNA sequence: TGCGCCAGCAGCACGGGACAGGGAGGGAAGAGCACAGATACGCAGTATTTT.

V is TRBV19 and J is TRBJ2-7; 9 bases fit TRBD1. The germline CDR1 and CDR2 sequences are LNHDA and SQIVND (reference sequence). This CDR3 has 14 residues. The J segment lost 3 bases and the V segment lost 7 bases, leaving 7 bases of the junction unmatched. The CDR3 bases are TGTGCCAGTAAGAGGGGACAGGGTGTCTACGAGCAGTACTTC. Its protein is CASKRGQGVYEQYF.

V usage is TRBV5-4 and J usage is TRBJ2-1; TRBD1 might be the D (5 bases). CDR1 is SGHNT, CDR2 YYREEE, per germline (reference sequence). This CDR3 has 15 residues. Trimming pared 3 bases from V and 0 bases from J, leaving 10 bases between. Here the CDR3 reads CASSSGWSSYNEQFF. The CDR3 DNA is TGTGCCAGCAGCTCAGGGTGGAGCTCCTACAATGAGCAGTTCTTC.

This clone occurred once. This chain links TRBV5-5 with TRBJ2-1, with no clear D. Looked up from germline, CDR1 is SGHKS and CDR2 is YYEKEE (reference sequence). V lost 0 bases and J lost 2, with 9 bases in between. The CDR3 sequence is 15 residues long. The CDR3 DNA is TGTGCCAGCAGCTTGGTCCCAGTTGCCTACAATGAGCAGTTCTTC. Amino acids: CASSLVPVAYNEQFF.

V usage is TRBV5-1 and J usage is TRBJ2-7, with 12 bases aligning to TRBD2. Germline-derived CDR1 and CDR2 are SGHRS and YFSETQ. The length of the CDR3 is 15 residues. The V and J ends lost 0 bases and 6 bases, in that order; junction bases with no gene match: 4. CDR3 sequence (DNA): TGCGCCAGCAGCTTGGCGCCGACTAGCGGGAGCGAGCAGTACTTC. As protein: CASSLAPTSGSEQYF.

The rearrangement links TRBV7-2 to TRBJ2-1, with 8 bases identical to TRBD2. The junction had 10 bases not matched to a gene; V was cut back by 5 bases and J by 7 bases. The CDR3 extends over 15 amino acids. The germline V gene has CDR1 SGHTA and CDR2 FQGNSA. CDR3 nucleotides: TGTGCCAGCAGCCCAGAGGCGGGAGGCTGGAATGAGCAGTTCTTC. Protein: CASSPEAGGWNEQFF.

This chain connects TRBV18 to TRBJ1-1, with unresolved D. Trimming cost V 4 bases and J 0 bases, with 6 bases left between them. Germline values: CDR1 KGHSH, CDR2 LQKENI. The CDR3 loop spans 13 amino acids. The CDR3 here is CASSRGVNTEAFF. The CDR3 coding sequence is TGTGCCAGCTCACGCGGGGTGAACACTGAAGCTTTCTTT.

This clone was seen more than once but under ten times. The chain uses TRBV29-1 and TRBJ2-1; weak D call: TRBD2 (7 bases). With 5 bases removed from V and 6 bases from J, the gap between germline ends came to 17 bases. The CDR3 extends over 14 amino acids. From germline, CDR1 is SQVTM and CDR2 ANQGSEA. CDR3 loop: CSVKKGGGGNEQFF. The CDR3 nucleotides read TGCAGCGTTAAAAAAGGAGGGGGGGGCAATGAGCAGTTCTTC.

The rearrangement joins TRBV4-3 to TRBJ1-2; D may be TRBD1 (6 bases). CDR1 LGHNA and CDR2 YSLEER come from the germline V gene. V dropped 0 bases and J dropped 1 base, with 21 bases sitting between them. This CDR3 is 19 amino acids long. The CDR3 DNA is TGCGCCAGCAGCCAAGAGCAGGTCAGGGGAACGGTCCATAACTATGGCTACACCTTC. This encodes CASSQEQVRGTVHNYGYTF.

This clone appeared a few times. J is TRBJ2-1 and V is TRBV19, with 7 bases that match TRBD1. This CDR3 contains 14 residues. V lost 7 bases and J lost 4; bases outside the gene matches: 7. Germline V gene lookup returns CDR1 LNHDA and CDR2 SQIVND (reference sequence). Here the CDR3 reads CASKGAVMYNEQFF. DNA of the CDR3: TGTGCCAGTAAGGGGGCGGTCATGTACAATGAGCAGTTCTTC.

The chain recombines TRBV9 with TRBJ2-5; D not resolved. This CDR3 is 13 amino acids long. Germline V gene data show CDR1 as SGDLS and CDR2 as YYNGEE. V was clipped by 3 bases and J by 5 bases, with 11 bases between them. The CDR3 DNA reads TGTGCCAGCAGCGCCCGACTCGGGGAGACCCAGTACTTC. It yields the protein CASSARLGETQYF.

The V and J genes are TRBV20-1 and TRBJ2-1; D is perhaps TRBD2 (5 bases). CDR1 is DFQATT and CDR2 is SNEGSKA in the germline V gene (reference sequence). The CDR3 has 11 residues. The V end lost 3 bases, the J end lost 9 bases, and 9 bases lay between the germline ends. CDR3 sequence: CSARGSSEQFF. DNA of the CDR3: TGCAGTGCTAGGGGGAGCAGTGAGCAGTTCTTC.

The CDR3 nucleotides are TGTGCCAGCAACAGGTTACCAACCTACGAGCAGTACTTC. Translated, it gives CASNRLPTYEQYF. The V and J genes are TRBV6-6 and TRBJ2-7, with a possible D match to TRBD1 (5 bases). The V end lost 7 bases, the J end lost 2 bases, and 12 bases lay between the germline ends. The CDR3 loop spans 13 amino acids. Germline assignment: CDR1 MNHNY and CDR2 SVGAGI (reference sequence).

The CDR3 nucleotides read TGCGCCAGCAGCTTGGCAAGGGCCCGGCGGGGGAATGAGCAGTTCTTC. This sequence encodes CASSLARARRGNEQFF. The chain carries TRBV5-1 and TRBJ2-1; TRBD2 aligns across 7 bases. J was trimmed by 7 bases and V by 0 bases; bases with no gene match: 10. From germline, CDR1 is SGHRS and CDR2 YFSETQ. CDR3 length: 16 amino acids.

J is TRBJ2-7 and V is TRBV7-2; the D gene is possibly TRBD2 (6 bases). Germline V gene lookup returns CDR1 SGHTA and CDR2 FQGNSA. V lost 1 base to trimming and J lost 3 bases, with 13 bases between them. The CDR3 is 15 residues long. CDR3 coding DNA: TGTGCCAGCAGCTTAGTTGGGTTGGAGGGCTACGAGCAGTACTTC. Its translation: CASSLVGLEGYEQYF.